The present T cell receptor (beta chain) was sequenced within a study of blood T cell repertoires in COVID-19. Study background: Spain, Italy and the United States supplied samples that represented acute and convalescent COVID-19. T cells, B-cell-depleted T cells, or PBMCs supplied cDNA or gDNA.

V lost 3 bases and J lost 1, with 12 bases in between. The CDR3 is 15 residues long. The V gene's germline CDR1 is MGHRA and CDR2 YSYEKL. Repertoires were generated with immunoSEQ multiplex PCR, while TCRdb's copy carries only in-frame clones and drops some. Among about 270,000 clones listed, roughly 86% were seen once. V usage is TRBV4-1 and J usage is TRBJ1-2, with D perhaps TRBD1 (6 bases). Sequencing input: peripheral blood. The receptor's source is a middle-aged man with active or convalescent COVID-19. DNA of the CDR3: TGCGCCAGCAGCCAGGGACACACTATTAACTATGGCTACACCTTC. Translating gives CASSQGHTINYGYTF.